These 22 T cell receptor beta chains share one sample of origin, sequenced in a study of shared clonotypes between healthy human individuals. Generated by immunoSEQ multiplex PCR, the TCRdb table keeps only in-frame clones and is missing some. The sample lists nearly 750,000 clones; 72% were seen once. What was sequenced was memory CD4+ T cells sorted from blood. Noted subset: CD45RA-negative fraction. All receptors come from a woman in her twenties or thirties in good health.

The chain joins TRBV2 to TRBJ2-2; perhaps TRBD2 as D (6 bases). The CDR3 runs 15 residues. Per the germline V gene, CDR1 is SNHLY and CDR2 is FYNNEI. Trimming cost V 3 bases and J 5 bases, with 13 bases left between them. CDR3 loop: CASSEGLYRTGELFF. For the CDR3, the DNA is TGTGCCAGCAGTGAGGGACTCTATAGAACCGGGGAGCTGTTTTTT.

This clone was detected once. The chain carries TRBV19 and TRBJ2-3; 8 bases are shared with TRBD2. CDR3 length: 17 amino acids. CDR1 is LNHDA, CDR2 SQIVND, per germline (reference sequence). J was trimmed by 6 bases and V by 1 base; bases with no gene match: 12. CDR3: CASSIGRLARAQDTQYF. CDR3 bases: TGTGCCAGTAGTATAGGGCGACTAGCGCGGGCTCAGGATACGCAGTATTTT.

This chain links TRBV6-5 with TRBJ2-1; D may be TRBD2 (6 bases). Between the trimmed V and J ends, which lost 2 bases and 7 bases, there was a span of 15 bases. Germline V gives CDR1 MNHEY, CDR2 SVGAGI. The CDR3 sequence is 15 residues long. For the CDR3, the DNA is TGTGCCAGCAGTTACGCCCGGTCGGGGGTGAATGAGCAGTTCTTC. Residues: CASSYARSGVNEQFF.

Concerning this clone: Distinct nucleotide sequences in the sample also encode this CDR3. CDR3 coding DNA: TGTGCCAGCAGCGCCCAGGGTCTGGGGACCGGGGAGCTGTTTTTT. This codes for CASSAQGLGTGELFF. The chain uses TRBV2 and TRBJ2-2; tentatively, D is TRBD1 (5 bases). Germline V gene sequence: CDR1 SNHLY, CDR2 FYNNEI. V was trimmed by 6 bases and J by 5 bases, leaving 16 bases between them. CDR3 size: 15 residues.

This chain joins TRBV29-1 and TRBJ1-5, with D perhaps TRBD1 (6 bases). Deletions cut 4 bases from V and 3 bases from J, with 10 bases between. CDR1 is SQVTM and CDR2 is ANQGSEA in the germline V gene. The CDR3 totals 13 residues. The CDR3 coding sequence is TGCAGCGTTGCAGGGGTGGACAATCAGCCCCAGCATTTT. Protein product: CSVAGVDNQPQHF.

The J gene is TRBJ2-2, the V gene TRBV5-1; 7 positions agree with TRBD2. The CDR3 loop spans 16 amino acids. Germline CDR1 is SGHRS and CDR2 is YFSETQ. Unmatched junction bases numbered 8, after V lost 3 bases and J lost 3 bases. CDR3: CASSSTGDYYTGELFF. CDR3 nucleotides: TGCGCCAGCAGCTCAACCGGGGACTACTACACCGGGGAGCTGTTTTTT.

The chain is built from TRBV18 and TRBJ2-7; TRBD1 aligns across 7 bases. The CDR3 has 17 amino acids. The V and J ends lost 5 bases and 4 bases, in that order; junction bases with no gene match: 17. The germline V gene encodes CDR1 KGHSH and CDR2 LQKENI. The CDR3 bases are TGTGCCAGCTCAGCCCCGGGACAGACTGATTACTCTTACGAGCAGTACTTC. The encoded protein is CASSAPGQTDYSYEQYF. The full variable domain, in which reference TRBV18 and TRBJ2-7 provide the parts outside the CDR3, is NAGVMQNPRHLVRRRGQEARLRCSPMKGHSHVYWYRQLPEEGLKFMVYLQKENIIDESGMPKERFSAEFPKEGPSILRIQQVVRGDSAAYFCASSAPGQTDYSYEQYFGPGTRLTVT.

The chain couples TRBV28 to TRBJ2-7; either TRBD1 or TRBD2 may fit D (5 bases each). Trimming cost V 6 bases and J 2 bases, with 14 bases left between them. Germline CDR1 MDHEN, CDR2 SYDVKM. This CDR3 is built from 14 residues. CDR3 DNA: TGTGCCAGCAGATCCGGGACGTTGACCTACGAGCAGTACTTC. Its protein is CASRSGTLTYEQYF.

This chain links TRBV4-2 with TRBJ2-5; 15 bases are shared with TRBD2. With 4 bases clipped from V and 5 bases from J, the junction kept 5 bases outside the gene matches. CDR1 is LGHNA and CDR2 is YNFKEQ in the germline V gene. This CDR3 spans 16 amino acids. DNA of the CDR3: TGTGCCAGCAGCCCTCGGACTAGCGGGAGGGCGGAGACCCAGTACTTC. Protein product: CASSPRTSGRAETQYF.

The chain employs TRBV28 and TRBJ1-1, with D possibly TRBD1 on 5 matching bases. The CDR3 is 14 residues long. V gave up 8 bases and J gave up 3 bases, with 16 bases separating them. Germline loops: CDR1 MDHEN, CDR2 SYDVKM. CDR3 amino acids: CASGVGGSDTEAFF. The CDR3 DNA sequence: TGTGCCAGCGGTGTGGGGGGATCCGACACTGAAGCTTTCTTT.

This chain links TRBV29-1 with TRBJ2-1; 11 bases agree with TRBD2. Trimming cost V 6 bases and J 9 bases; bases outside gene matches: 10. The CDR3 has 14 residues. Looked up from germline, CDR1 is SQVTM and CDR2 is ANQGSEA. In DNA form, the CDR3 reads TGCAGCGTGGCCGTACTAGCGGGAGTCGGTGAGCAGTTCTTC. As protein: CSVAVLAGVGEQFF.

This chain joins TRBV7-9 and TRBJ1-4, with D perhaps TRBD1 (5 bases). Germline V gene data show CDR1 as SEHNR and CDR2 as FQNEAQ (reference sequence). The CDR3 has 14 amino acids. The ends were cut back, 5 bases at V and 3 bases at J, with 10 bases in the middle. The CDR3 spells CASSPGRANEKLFF. CDR3 sequence (DNA): TGTGCCAGCAGCCCAGGGAGGGCTAATGAAAAACTGTTTTTT. Filled out from reference TRBV7-9 and TRBJ1-4, the complete variable domain reads DTGVSQNPRHKITKRGQNVTFRCDPISEHNRLYWYRQTLGQGPEFLTYFQNEAQLEKSRLLSDRFSAERPKGSFSTLEIQRTEQGDSAMYLCASSPGRANEKLFFGSGTQLSVL.

The CDR3 reads CASSLGGSLAGKSYEQYF. CDR3 DNA: TGTGCCAGCAGCTTGGGGGGGTCTCTAGCGGGAAAAAGCTACGAGCAGTACTTC. This chain uses TRBV5-4 with TRBJ2-7, with 9 bases fitting TRBD2. Germline CDR1 reads SGHNT; CDR2 reads YYREEE (reference sequence). V lost 0 bases to trimming and J lost 3 bases; unmatched junction nucleotides: 13. The CDR3 has 18 amino acids.

The chain joins TRBV18 to TRBJ2-2; no firm D call. With 3 bases removed from V and 6 bases from J, the gap between germline ends came to 8 bases. The germline gives CDR1 KGHSH, CDR2 LQKENI. This CDR3 has 13 amino acids. The DNA for the CDR3 is TGTGCCAGCTCACCCAGTGATCCCGGGGAGCTGTTTTTT. Amino acids: CASSPSDPGELFF.

The CDR3 sequence is CASSEVPGLTTSYNEQFF. As DNA, the CDR3 is TGTGCCAGCAGTGAAGTGCCGGGACTAACGACCTCCTACAATGAGCAGTTCTTC. The V and J genes are TRBV2 and TRBJ2-1; 7 bases match TRBD2. Unmatched junction bases numbered 9, after V lost 1 base and J lost 0 bases. This CDR3 region has 18 residues. Germline V gives CDR1 SNHLY, CDR2 FYNNEI.

This clone was seen once. The chain has TRBV5-1 and TRBJ2-6; D possibly corresponds to TRBD1 (6 bases). V gave up 8 bases and J gave up 2 bases, with 20 bases separating them. The CDR3 runs to 17 residues. Germline V gene sequence: CDR1 SGHRS, CDR2 YFSETQ. The DNA of the CDR3 is TGCGCCAGTTCAACCGGGACACGCATCGCTGGGGCCAACGTCCTGACTTTC. Amino acid sequence: CASSTGTRIAGANVLTF.

The V and J genes are TRBV7-9 and TRBJ2-3; 12 nucleotides agree with TRBD2. Germline CDR1 reads SEHNR; CDR2 reads FQNEAQ (reference sequence). The V segment lost 11 bases and the J segment 2 bases; nucleotides outside the gene matches: 8. This CDR3 spans 15 amino acids. This chain's CDR3 is CAATSGSQNTDTQYF. CDR3 DNA sequence: TGTGCCGCGACTAGCGGGAGTCAAAACACAGATACGCAGTATTTT.

This clone has only one observation. The chain carries TRBV9 and TRBJ1-3; no clear D gene. CDR1 is SGDLS and CDR2 is YYNGEE in the germline V gene. This CDR3 is built from 14 residues. Trimming stripped 0 bases from V and 4 bases from J, with 8 bases between. The CDR3 is CASSVANPGNTIYF. The CDR3 region has the DNA TGTGCCAGCAGCGTAGCAAACCCGGGAAACACCATATATTTT.

Here the CDR3 reads CASSLLSEGYGYTF. Written as DNA, the CDR3 is TGCGCCAGCAGCTTGTTATCTGAGGGCTATGGCTACACCTTC. The chain recombines TRBV5-1 with TRBJ1-2, with D unclear. Germline V gene sequence: CDR1 SGHRS, CDR2 YFSETQ. The CDR3 extends over 14 amino acids. V was trimmed by 1 base and J by 4 bases, leaving 11 bases between them.

V usage is TRBV5-5 and J usage is TRBJ1-1; D is unclear. Between the trimmed V and J ends, which lost 0 bases and 5 bases, there was a span of 17 bases. This CDR3 has 16 amino acids. CDR1 and CDR2 (germline): SGHKS, YYEKEE (reference sequence). The CDR3 bases are TGTGCCAGCAGCTTGGTGGTTGCTGTGGGGTTGACTGAAGCTTTCTTT. It translates to CASSLVVAVGLTEAFF.

The chain joins TRBV6-6 to TRBJ2-7; D perhaps matches TRBD1 (6 bases). The CDR3 spans 13 residues. Trimming cost V 7 bases and J 2 bases, with 12 bases left between them. The germline V gene has CDR1 MNHNY and CDR2 SVGAGI (reference sequence). The CDR3, as DNA: TGTGCCAGCACCAGGGACACGGCCTACGAGCAGTACTTC. It specifies CASTRDTAYEQYF.

This chain uses TRBV5-1 with TRBJ1-1; possibly TRBD1 for D (5 bases). V lost 0 bases and J lost 5, with 11 bases in between. Germline V CDR1 and CDR2: SGHRS, YFSETQ. The CDR3 contains 14 residues. CDR3 bases: TGCGCCAGCAGCTTGGACAGGCCCGCGACTGAAGCTTTCTTT. Amino acids: CASSLDRPATEAFF.